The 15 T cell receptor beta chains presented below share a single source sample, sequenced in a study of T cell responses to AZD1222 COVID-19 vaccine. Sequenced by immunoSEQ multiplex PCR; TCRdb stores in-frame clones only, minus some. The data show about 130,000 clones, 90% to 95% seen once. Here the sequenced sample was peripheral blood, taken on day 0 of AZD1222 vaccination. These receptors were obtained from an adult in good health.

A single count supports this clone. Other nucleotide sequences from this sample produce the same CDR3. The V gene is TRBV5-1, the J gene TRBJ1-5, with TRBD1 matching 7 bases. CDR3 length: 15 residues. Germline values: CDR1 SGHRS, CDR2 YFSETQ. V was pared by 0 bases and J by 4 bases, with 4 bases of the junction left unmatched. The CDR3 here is CASSLGDSLNQPQHF. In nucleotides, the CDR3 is TGCGCCAGCAGCTTGGGGGACAGCCTTAATCAGCCCCAGCATTTT.

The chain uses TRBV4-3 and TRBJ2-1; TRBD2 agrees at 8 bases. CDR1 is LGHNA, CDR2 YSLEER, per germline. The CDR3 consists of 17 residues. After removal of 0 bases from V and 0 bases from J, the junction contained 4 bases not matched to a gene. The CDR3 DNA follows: TGCGCCAGCAGCCAAGATCCGAGCGGGAGCTCCTACAATGAGCAGTTCTTC. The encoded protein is CASSQDPSGSSYNEQFF.

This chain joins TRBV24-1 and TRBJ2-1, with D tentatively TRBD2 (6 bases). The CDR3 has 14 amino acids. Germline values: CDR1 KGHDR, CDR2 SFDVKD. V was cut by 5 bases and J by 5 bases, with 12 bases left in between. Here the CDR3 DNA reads TGTGCCACCAGTGGACTAGAGATCCACAATGAGCAGTTCTTC. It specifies CATSGLEIHNEQFF.

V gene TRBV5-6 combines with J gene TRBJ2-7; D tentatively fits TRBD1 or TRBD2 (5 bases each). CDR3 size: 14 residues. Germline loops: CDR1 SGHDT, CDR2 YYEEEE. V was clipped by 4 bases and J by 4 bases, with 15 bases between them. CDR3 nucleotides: TGTGCCAGCAGCAGTGGGGGAGCTTCTTACGAGCAGTACTTC. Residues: CASSSGGASYEQYF.

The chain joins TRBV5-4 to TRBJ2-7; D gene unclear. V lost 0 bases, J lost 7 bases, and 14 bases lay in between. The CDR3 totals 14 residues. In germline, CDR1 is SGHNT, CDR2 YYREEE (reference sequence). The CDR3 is CASSLAFEPGEQYF. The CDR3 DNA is TGTGCCAGCAGCTTGGCTTTTGAACCTGGAGAGCAGTACTTC.

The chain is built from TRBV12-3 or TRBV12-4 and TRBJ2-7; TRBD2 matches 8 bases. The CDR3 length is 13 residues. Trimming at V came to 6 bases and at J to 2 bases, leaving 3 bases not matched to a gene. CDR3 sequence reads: CASRAGVTYEQYF. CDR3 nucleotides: TGTGCCAGCAGAGCGGGAGTAACCTACGAGCAGTACTTC.

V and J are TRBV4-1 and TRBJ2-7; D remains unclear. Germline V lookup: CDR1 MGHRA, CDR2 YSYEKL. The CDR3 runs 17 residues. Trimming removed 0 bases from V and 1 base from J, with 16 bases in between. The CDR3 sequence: CASSQEGKGSLSYEQYF. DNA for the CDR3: TGCGCCAGCAGCCAAGAGGGGAAAGGGTCCTTATCCTACGAGCAGTACTTC.

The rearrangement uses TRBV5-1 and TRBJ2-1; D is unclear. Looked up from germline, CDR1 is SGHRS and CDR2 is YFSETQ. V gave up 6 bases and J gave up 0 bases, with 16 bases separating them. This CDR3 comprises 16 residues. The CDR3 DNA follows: TGCGCCAGCACCGTACTTGAGAGGAGCTCCTACAATGAGCAGTTCTTC. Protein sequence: CASTVLERSSYNEQFF.

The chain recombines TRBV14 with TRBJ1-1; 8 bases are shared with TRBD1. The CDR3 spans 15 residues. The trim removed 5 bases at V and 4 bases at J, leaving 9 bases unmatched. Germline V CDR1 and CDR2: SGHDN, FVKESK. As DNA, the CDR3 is TGTGCCAGCAGCTCCCCAAGGCAGGGGGCCACTGAAGCTTTCTTT. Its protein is CASSSPRQGATEAFF. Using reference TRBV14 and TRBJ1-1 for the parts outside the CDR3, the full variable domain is EAGVTQFPSHSVIEKGQTVTLRCDPISGHDNLYWYRRVMGKEIKFLLHFVKESKQDESGMPNNRFLAERTGGTYSTLKVQPAELEDSGVYFCASSSPRQGATEAFFGQGTRLTVV.

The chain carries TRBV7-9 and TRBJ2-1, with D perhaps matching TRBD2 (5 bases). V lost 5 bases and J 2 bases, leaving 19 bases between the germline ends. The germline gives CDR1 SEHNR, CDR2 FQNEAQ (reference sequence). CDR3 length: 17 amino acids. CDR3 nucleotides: TGTGCCAGCAGCCCAGGAGGTCTAGCACATACCTACAATGAGCAGTTCTTC. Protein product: CASSPGGLAHTYNEQFF.

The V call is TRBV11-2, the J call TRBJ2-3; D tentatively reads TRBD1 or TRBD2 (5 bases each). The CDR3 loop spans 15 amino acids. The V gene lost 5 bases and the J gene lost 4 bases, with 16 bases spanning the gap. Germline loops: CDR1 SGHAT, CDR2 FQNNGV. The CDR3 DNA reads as TGTGCCAGCAGCAACCGGGCCGGGGACGCAGATACGCAGTATTTT. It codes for CASSNRAGDADTQYF.

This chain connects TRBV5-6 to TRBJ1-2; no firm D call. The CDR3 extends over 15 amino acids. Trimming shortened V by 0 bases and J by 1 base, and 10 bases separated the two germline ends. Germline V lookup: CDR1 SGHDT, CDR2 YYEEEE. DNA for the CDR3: TGTGCCAGCAGCTTGGTGGACCGTCGTAACTATGGCTACACCTTC. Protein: CASSLVDRRNYGYTF.

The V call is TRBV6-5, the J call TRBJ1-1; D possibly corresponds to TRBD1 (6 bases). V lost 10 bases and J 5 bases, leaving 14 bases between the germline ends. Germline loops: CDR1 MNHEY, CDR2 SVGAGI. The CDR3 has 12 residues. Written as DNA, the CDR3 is TGTGCCATTCCCCTAGGGGGGACTGAAGCTTTCTTT. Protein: CAIPLGGTEAFF.

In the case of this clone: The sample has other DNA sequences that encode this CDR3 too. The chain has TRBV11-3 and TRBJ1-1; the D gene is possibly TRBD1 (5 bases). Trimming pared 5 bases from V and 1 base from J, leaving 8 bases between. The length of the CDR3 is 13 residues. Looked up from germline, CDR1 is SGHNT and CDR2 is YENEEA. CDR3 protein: CASSLGGNTEAFF. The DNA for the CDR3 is TGTGCCAGCAGCCTGGGGGGGAACACTGAAGCTTTCTTT.

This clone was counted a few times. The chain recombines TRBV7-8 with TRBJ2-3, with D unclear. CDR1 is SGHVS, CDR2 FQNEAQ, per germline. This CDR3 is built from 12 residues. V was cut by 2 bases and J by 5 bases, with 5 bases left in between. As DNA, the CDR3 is TGTGCCAGCAGCTTATTCGAAGATACGCAGTATTTT. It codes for CASSLFEDTQYF.